The present T cell receptor (beta chain) was sequenced within a study of monozygotic twins with inflammatory bowel disease. The germline gives CDR1 SGHTA, CDR2 FQGNSA. The CDR3 runs to 14 residues. After re-calling the 5' RACE reads, TCRdb lists one entry per CDR3 protein, DNA absent. The table for this sample gives over 90,000 distinct CDR3 sequences. Source material: blood. This receptor was identified in a human donor with ulcerative colitis or Crohn's disease, or a healthy co-twin of an affected twin (not recorded which). The chain employs TRBV7-2 and TRBJ2-7. This CDR3 is CASSLRGRSYEQYF.